This T cell receptor (beta chain) is from a study of CD4 T cell repertoires in COVID-19. Study overall: Other coronavirus spike proteins restimulated relabeled CFSE-low cells expanded with IL-2 for over 8 days.

Measured with immunoSEQ multiplex PCR; TCRdb has only the in-frame clones, and not every one. The profile shows 20,000 or so clones, over 85% of them singletons. Germline V lookup: CDR1 SNHLY, CDR2 FYNNEI. The CDR3 contains 14 residues. The V and J ends lost 4 bases and 5 bases respectively, with 11 bases between them. These memory T cells were uncultured and sequenced directly after ex vivo isolation. Study-level findings and limits: Several top expanded SARS-CoV-2-reactive clonotypes were shared by two or three memory subsets. SARS-CoV and/or HKU1 spike cultures shared between 7 and 25% of SARS-CoV-2 clonotypes.

This clone came up a few times. Its antigen remains unknown. The rearrangement joins TRBV2 to TRBJ1-4; D is possibly TRBD1 (6 bases). This receptor was obtained from a human donor who had COVID-19. Sequencing used circulating follicular helper CD4+ T cells (cTfh) from blood, obtained before the COVID-19 pandemic. The chain's CDR3 is CASSVGGLNEKLFF. CDR3 DNA: TGTGCCAGCAGTGTAGGGGGACTAAATGAAAAACTGTTTTTT.